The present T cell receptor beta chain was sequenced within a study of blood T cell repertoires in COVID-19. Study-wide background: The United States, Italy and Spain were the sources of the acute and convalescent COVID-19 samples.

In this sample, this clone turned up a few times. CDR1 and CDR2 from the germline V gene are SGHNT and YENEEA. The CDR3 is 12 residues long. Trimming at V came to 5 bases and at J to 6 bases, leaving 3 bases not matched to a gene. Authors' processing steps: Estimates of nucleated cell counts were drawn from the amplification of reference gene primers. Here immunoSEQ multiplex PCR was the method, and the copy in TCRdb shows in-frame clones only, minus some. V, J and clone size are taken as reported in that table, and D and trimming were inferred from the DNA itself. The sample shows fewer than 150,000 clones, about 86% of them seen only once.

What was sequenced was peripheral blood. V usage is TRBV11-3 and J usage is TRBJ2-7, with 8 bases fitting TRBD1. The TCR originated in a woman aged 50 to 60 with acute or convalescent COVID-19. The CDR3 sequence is CASSPTGGEQYF. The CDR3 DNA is TGTGCCAGCAGCCCAACAGGGGGCGAGCAGTACTTC. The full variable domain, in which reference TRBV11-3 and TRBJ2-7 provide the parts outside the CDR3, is EAGVVQSPRYKIIEKKQPVAFWCNPISGHNTLYWYLQNLGQGPELLIRYENEEAVDDSQLPKDRFSAERLKGVDSTLKIQPAELGDSAVYLCASSPTGGEQYFGPGTRLTVT.